This entry concerns a single TCR beta chain. The target antigen is unknown. These data come from a study of shared clonotypes between healthy human individuals. CDR3 length equals 14 residues. CDR1 is MNHNS, CDR2 SASEGT, per germline. V lost 3 bases, J lost 5 bases, and 13 bases lay in between. The table came from immunoSEQ multiplex PCR; TCRdb's copy has only in-frame clones and leaves some out. Found here are some 700,000 clones, 80% to 95% of them singletons; the top ten hold roughly 36%. Study results and caveats: Represented genetic and exposure-history diversity was restricted by having few donors. Clonotypes which were not shared had lower generation probabilities than clonotypes that all four donors shared.

V gene TRBV6-1 combines with J gene TRBJ2-5; possibly TRBD1 or TRBD2 for D (5 bases each). This sequence originates from a young man in good health. Some clones in this sample may be carry-over from other donors' samples. The sequencing sample was made of memory CD8+ T cells from PBMCs. The sample's subset: CD45RO+ cells pooled with CCR7-negative TemRA cells. The CDR3 loop reads CASSEGPNRETQYF. Written as DNA, the CDR3 is TGTGCCAGCAGTGAGGGACCAAACCGGGAGACCCAGTACTTC.